This T cell receptor beta chain was identified during a study of cytomegalovirus exposure and HLA in healthy donors. The overall study: Genotyping showed roughly 81% of roughly 400 donors falling in the Caucasian-associated ancestry cluster. Study-wide results and limits: Across donors, most TCRs were seen rarely, yet some public ones were widespread.

The CDR3 is 14 residues long. With V trimmed by 4 bases and J by 8 bases, 6 bases remained unmatched. The germline V gene has CDR1 MNHEY and CDR2 SMNVEV (reference sequence). This clone appeared once. Antigen: not known. Researchers ran the PCR with 60 Vbeta and 13 Jbeta primers. The method was immunoSEQ multiplex PCR; TCRdb's version includes in-frame clones alone and lacks a portion of them. In the table there are under 200,000 clones, around 75% of which are singletons. Sequenced: PBMCs. This receptor was identified in a woman in her twenties or thirties in good health and CMV-seropositive. The V gene is TRBV27, the J gene TRBJ1-2, with TRBD1 identical over 11 bases. This chain's CDR3 is CASSSGTGGSGYTF. In DNA, the CDR3 is TGTGCCAGCAGTTCCGGGACAGGGGGATCGGGCTACACCTTC.